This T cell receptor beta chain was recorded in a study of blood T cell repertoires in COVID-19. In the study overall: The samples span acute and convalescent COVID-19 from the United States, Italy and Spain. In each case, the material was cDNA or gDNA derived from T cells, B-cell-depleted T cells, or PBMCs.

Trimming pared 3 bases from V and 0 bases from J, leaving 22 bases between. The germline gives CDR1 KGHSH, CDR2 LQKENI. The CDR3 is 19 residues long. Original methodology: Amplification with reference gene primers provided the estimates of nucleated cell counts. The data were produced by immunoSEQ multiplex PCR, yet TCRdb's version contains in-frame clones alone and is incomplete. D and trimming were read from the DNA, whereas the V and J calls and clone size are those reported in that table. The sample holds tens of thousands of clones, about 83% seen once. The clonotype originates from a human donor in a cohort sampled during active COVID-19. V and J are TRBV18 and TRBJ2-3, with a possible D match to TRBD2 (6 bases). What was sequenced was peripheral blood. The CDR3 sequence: CASSPIVRGTPTSTDTQYF. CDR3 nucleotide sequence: TGTGCCAGCTCACCCATTGTACGGGGGACTCCAACTAGCACAGATACGCAGTATTTT.